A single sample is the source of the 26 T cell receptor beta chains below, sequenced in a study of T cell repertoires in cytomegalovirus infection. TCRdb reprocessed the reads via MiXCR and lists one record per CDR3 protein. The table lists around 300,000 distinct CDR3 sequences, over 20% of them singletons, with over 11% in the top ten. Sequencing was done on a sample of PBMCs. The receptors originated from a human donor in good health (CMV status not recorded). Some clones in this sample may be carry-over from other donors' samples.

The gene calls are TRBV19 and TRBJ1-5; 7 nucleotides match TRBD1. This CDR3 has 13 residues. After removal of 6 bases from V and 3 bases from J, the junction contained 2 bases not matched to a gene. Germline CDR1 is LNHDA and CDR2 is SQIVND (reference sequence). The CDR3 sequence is CASRDRTNQPQHF. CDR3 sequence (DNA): TGTGCCAGTAGGGACAGGACCAATCAGCCCCAGCATTTT.

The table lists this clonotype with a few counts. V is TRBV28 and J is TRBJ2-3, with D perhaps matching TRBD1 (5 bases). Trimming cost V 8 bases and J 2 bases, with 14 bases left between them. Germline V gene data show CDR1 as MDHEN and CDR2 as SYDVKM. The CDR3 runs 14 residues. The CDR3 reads CASYRSDATDTQYF. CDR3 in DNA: TGTGCCAGCTACAGGTCGGATGCCACAGATACGCAGTATTTT.

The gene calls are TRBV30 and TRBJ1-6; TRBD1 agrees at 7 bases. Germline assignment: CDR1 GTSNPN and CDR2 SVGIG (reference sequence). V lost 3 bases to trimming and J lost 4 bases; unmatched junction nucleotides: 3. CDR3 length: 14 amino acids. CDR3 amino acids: CAWRTGTYNSPLHF. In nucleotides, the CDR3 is TGTGCCTGGAGGACAGGGACATATAATTCACCCCTCCACTTT.

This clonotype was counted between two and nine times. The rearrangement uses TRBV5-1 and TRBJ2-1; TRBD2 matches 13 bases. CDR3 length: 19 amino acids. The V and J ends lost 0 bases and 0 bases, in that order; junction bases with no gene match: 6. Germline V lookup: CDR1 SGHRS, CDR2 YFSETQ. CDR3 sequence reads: CASSLVLAGGGVSYNEQFF. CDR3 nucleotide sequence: TGCGCCAGCAGCTTGGTACTAGCGGGAGGGGGAGTCTCCTACAATGAGCAGTTCTTC.

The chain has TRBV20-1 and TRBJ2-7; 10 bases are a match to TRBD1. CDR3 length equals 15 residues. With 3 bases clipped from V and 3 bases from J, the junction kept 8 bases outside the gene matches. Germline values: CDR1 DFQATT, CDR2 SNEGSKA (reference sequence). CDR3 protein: CSARDPGQGYYEQYF. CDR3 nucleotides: TGCAGTGCTAGGGATCCGGGACAGGGGTACTACGAGCAGTACTTC.

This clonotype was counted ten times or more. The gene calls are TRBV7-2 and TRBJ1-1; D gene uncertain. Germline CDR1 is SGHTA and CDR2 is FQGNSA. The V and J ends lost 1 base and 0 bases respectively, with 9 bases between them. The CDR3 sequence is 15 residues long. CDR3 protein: CASSLDSGMNTEAFF. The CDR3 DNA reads TGTGCCAGCAGCTTAGACAGCGGCATGAACACTGAAGCTTTCTTT.

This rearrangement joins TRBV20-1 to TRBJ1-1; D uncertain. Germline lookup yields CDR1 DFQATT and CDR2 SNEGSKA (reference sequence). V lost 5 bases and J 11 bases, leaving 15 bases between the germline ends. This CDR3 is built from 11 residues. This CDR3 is CSAPNRFLAFF. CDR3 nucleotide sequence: TGCAGTGCTCCGAATAGGTTCCTCGCTTTCTTT.

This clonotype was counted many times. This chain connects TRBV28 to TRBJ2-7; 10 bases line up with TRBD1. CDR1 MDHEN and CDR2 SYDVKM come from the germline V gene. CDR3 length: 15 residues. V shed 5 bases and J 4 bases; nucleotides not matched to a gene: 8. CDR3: CASSVPGQGKYEQYF. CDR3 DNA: TGTGCCAGCAGTGTTCCGGGACAGGGGAAATACGAGCAGTACTTC. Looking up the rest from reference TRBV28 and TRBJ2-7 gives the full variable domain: DVKVTQSSRYLVKRTGEKVFLECVQDMDHENMFWYRQDPGLGLRLIYFSYDVKMKEKGDIPEGYSVSREKKERFSLILESASTNQTSMYLCASSVPGQGKYEQYFGPGTRLTVT.

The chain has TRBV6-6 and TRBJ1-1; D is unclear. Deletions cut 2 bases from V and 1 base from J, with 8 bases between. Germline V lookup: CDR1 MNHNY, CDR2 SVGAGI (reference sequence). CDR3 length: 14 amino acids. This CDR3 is CASSYGGKNTEAFF. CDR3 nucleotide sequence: TGTGCCAGCAGTTACGGCGGAAAGAACACTGAAGCTTTCTTT.

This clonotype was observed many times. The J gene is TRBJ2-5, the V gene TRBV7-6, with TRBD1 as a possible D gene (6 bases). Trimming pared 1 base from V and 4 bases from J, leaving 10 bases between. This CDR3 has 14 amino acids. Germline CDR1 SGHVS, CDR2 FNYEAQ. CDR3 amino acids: CASSLGPRGETQYF. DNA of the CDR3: TGTGCCAGCAGCTTAGGGCCCAGGGGAGAGACCCAGTACTTC.

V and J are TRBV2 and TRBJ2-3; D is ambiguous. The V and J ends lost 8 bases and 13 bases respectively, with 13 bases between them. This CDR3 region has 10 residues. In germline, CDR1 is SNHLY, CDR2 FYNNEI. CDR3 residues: CASGLASEYF. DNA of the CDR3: TGTGCCAGCGGTTTGGCGAGCGAGTATTTT.

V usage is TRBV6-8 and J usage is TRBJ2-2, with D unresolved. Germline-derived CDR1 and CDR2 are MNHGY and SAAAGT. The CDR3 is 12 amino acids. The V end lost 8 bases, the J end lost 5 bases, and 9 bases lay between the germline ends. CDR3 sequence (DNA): TGTGCCAGCGGTAAGAAGACCGGGGAGCTGTTTTTT. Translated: CASGKKTGELFF.

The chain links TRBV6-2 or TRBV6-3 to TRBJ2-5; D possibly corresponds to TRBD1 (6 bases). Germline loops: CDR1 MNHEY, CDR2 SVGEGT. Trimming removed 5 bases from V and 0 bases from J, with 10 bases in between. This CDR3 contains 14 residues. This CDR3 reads CASSKGGNQETQYF. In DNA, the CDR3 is TGTGCCAGCAGTAAAGGGGGAAACCAAGAGACCCAGTACTTC.

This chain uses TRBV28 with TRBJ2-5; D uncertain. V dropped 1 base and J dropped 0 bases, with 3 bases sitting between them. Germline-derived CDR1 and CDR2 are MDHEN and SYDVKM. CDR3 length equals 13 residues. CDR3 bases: TGTGCCAGCAGTTTATTCTACCAAGAGACCCAGTACTTC. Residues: CASSLFYQETQYF.

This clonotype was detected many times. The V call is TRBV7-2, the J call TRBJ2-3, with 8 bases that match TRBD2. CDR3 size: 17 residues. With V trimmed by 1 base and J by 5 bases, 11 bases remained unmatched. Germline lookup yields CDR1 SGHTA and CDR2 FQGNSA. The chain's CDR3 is CASSLVPAGVKRDTQYF. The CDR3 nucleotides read TGTGCCAGCAGCTTAGTCCCAGCGGGAGTAAAAAGAGATACGCAGTATTTT. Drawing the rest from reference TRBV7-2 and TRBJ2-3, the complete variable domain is GAGVSQSPSNKVTEKGKDVELRCDPISGHTALYWYRQSLGQGLEFLIYFQGNSAPDKSGLPSDRFSAERTGGSVSTLTIQRTQQEDSAVYLCASSLVPAGVKRDTQYFGPGTRLTVL.

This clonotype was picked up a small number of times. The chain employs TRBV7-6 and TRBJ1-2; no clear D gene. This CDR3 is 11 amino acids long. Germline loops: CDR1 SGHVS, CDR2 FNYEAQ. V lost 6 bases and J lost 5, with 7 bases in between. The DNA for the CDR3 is TGTGCCAGCAGAAGGGAGTATGGCTACACCTTC. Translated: CASRREYGYTF.

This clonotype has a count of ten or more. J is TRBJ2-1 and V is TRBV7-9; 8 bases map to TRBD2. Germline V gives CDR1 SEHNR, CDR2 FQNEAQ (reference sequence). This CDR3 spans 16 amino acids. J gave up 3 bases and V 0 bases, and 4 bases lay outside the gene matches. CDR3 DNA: TGTGCCAGCAGCTTAGCCGGCGGGAGGTACTACAATGAGCAGTTCTTC. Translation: CASSLAGGRYYNEQFF.

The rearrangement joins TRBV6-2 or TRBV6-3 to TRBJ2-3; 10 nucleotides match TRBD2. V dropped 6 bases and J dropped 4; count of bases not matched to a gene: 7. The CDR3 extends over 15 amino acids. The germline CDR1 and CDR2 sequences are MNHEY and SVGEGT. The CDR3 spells CASRSAGGPADTQYF. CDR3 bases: TGTGCCAGCAGGTCAGCGGGAGGGCCTGCAGATACGCAGTATTTT.

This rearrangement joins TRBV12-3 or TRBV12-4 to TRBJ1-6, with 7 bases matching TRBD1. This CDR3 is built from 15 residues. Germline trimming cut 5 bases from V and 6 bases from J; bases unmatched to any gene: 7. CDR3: CASSRTGALNSPLHF. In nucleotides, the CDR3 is TGTGCCAGCAGTCGGACAGGCGCACTTAATTCACCCCTCCACTTT.

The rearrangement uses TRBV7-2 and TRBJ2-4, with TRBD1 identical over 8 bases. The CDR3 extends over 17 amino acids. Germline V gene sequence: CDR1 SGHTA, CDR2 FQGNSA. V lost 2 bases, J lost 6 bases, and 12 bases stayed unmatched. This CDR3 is CASSLTPPGGSRNIQYF. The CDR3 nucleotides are TGTGCCAGCAGCTTAACCCCCCCAGGGGGCAGTCGAAACATTCAGTACTTC.

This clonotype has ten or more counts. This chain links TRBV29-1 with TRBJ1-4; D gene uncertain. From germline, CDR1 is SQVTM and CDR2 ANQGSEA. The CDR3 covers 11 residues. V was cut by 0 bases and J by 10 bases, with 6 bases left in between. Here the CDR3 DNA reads TGCAGCGTTGAAGAGGGTCCAAAACTGTTTTTT. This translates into CSVEEGPKLFF.

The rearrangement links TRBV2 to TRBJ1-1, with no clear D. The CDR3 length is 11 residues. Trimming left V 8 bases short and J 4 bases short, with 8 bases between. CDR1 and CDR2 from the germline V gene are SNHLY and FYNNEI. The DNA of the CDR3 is TGTGCCAGCCAGGAGGGCACTGAAGCTTTCTTT. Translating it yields CASQEGTEAFF.

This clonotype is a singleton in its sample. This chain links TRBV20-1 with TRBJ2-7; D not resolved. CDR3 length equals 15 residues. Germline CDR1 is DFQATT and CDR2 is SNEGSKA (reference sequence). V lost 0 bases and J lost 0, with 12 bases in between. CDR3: CSARDLRWSSYEQYF. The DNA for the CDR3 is TGCAGTGCTAGAGATCTGCGTTGGAGCTCCTACGAGCAGTACTTC.

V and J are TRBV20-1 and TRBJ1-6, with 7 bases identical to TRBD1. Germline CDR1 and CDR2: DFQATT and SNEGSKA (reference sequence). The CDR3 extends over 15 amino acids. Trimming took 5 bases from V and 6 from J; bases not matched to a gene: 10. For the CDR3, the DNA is TGCAGTGCTGGGGGGGACAGAGGCTTTAATTCACCCCTCCACTTT. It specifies CSAGGDRGFNSPLHF.

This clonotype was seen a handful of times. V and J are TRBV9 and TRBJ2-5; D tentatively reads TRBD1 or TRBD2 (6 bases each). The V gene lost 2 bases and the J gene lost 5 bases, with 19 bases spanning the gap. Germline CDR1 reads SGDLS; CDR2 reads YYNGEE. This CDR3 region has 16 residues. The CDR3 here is CASSVGGSRGSETQYF. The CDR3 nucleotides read TGTGCCAGCAGCGTCGGGGGCTCGAGGGGGTCGGAGACCCAGTACTTC. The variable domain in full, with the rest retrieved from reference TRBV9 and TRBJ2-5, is DSGVTQTPKHLITATGQRVTLRCSPRSGDLSVYWYQQSLDQGLQFLIQYYNGEERAKGNILERFSAQQFPDLHSELNLSSLELGDSALYFCASSVGGSRGSETQYFGPGTRLLVL.

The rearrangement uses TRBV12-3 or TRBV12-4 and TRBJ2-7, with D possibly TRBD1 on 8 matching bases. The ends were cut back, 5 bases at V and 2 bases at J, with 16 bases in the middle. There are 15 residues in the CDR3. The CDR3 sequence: CASSPLTGGAYEQYF. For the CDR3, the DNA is TGTGCCAGCAGTCCCTTAACAGGGGGGGCCTACGAGCAGTACTTC.